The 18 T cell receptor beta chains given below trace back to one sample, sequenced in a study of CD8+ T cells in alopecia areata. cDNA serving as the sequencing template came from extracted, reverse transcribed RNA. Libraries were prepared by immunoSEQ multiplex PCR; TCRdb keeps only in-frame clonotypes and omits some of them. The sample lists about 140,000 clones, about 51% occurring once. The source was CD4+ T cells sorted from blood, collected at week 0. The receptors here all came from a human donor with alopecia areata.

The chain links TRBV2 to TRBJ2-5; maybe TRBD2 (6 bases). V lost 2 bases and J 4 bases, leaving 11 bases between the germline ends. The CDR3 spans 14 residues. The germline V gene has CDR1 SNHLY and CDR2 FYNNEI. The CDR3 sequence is CASSELGLGETQYF. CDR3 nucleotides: TGTGCCAGCAGTGAATTGGGACTTGGAGAGACCCAGTACTTC.

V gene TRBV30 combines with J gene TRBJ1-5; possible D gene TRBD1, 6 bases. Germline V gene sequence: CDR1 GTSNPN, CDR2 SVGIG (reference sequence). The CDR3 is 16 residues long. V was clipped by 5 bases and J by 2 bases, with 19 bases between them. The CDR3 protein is CAWGLKQGGGNQPQHF. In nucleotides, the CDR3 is TGTGCCTGGGGTCTCAAACAGGGAGGTGGCAATCAGCCCCAGCATTTT.

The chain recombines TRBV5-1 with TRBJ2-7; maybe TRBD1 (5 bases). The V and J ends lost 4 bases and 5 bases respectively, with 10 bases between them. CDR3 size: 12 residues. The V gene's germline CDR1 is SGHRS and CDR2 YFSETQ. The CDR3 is CASSLPTDEQYF. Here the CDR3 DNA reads TGCGCCAGCAGCCTCCCGACAGACGAGCAGTACTTC.

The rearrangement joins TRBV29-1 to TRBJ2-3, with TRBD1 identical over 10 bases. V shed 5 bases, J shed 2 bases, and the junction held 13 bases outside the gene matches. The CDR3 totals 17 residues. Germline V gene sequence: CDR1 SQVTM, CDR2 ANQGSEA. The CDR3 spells CSVQAWRDRGATDTQYF. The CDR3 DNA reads TGCAGCGTTCAGGCCTGGCGGGACAGGGGAGCCACAGATACGCAGTATTTT.

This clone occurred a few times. Written as DNA, the CDR3 is TGTGCCTGGAGTATGACAGGGACCTTAATTGGCTACACCTTC. Protein product: CAWSMTGTLIGYTF. The chain is built from TRBV30 and TRBJ1-2; 7 positions agree with TRBD1. Trimming at V came to 2 bases and at J to 7 bases, leaving 10 bases not matched to a gene. Germline lookup yields CDR1 GTSNPN and CDR2 SVGIG (reference sequence). The CDR3 has 14 amino acids.

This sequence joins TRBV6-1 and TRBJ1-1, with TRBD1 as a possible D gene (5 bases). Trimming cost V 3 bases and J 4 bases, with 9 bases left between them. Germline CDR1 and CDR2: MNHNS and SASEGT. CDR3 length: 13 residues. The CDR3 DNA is TGTGCCAGCAGTGACCGGGACCCCACTGAAGCTTTCTTT. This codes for CASSDRDPTEAFF.

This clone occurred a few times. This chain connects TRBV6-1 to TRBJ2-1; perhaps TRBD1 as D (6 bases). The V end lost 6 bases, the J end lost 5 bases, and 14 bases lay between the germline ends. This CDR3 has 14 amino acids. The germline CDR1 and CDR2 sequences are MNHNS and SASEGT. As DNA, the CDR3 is TGTGCCAGCAGACCTACTCGGGACAACAATGAGCAGTTCTTC. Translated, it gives CASRPTRDNNEQFF.

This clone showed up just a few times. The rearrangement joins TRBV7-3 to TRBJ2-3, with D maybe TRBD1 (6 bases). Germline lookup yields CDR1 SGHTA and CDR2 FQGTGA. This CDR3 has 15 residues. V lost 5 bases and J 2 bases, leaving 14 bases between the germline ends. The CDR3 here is CASSRLDSYTDTQYF. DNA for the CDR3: TGTGCCAGCAGCCGGTTGGACAGCTACACAGATACGCAGTATTTT.

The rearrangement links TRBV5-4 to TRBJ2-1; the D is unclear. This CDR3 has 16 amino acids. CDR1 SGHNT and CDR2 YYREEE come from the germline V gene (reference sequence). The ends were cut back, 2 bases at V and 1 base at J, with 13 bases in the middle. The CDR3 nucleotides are TGTGCCAGCAGCTTTAAAGGTGGAGATTCCTACAATGAGCAGTTCTTC. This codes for CASSFKGGDSYNEQFF.

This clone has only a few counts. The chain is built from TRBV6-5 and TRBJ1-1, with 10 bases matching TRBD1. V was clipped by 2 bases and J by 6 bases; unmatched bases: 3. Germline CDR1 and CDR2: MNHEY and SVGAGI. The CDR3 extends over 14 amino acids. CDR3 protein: CASSYRQGAPEAFF. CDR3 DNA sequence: TGTGCCAGCAGTTACAGACAGGGGGCGCCTGAAGCTTTCTTT.

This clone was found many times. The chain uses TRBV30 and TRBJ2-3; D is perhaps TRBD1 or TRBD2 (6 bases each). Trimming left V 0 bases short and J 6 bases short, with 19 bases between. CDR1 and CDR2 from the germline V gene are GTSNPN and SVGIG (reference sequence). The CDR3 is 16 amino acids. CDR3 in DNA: TGTGCCTGGAGTGTGTCGCCGGGGGCGGGTTCGGATACGCAGTATTTT. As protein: CAWSVSPGAGSDTQYF.

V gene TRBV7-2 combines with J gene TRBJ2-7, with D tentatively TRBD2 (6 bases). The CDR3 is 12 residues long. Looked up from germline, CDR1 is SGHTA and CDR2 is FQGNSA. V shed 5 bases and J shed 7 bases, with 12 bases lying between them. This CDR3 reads CASSVTSGEQYF. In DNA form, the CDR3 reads TGTGCCAGCAGCGTGACTAGTGGAGAGCAGTACTTC. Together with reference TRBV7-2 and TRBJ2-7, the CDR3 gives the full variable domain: GAGVSQSPSNKVTEKGKDVELRCDPISGHTALYWYRQSLGQGLEFLIYFQGNSAPDKSGLPSDRFSAERTGGSVSTLTIQRTQQEDSAVYLCASSVTSGEQYFGPGTRLTVT.

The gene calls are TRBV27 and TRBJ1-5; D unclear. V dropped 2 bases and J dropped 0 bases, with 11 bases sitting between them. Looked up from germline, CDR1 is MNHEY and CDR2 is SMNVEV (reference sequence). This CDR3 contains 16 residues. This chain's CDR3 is CASSLEGRYSNQPQHF. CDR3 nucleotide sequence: TGTGCCAGCAGTTTAGAGGGAAGGTATAGCAATCAGCCCCAGCATTTT.

CDR3 coding DNA: TGTGCCAGCATGGACCGGGGATACAATGAGCAGTTCTTC. Residues: CASMDRGYNEQFF. This sequence joins TRBV6-5 and TRBJ2-1; D might be TRBD2 (5 bases). Germline V CDR1 and CDR2: MNHEY, SVGAGI. The CDR3 runs 13 residues. V lost 7 bases, J lost 4 bases, and 11 bases lay in between.

In nucleotides, the CDR3 is TGTGCCACCAGCAGCAGCTTAACAGGGGCTCGGGGCTACACCTTC. Encoded protein: CATSSSLTGARGYTF. The chain combines TRBV15 with TRBJ1-2, with TRBD1 identical over 7 bases. The V segment lost 3 bases and the J segment 8 bases; nucleotides outside the gene matches: 12. Germline assignment: CDR1 LNHNV and CDR2 YYDKDF (reference sequence). The CDR3 totals 15 residues.

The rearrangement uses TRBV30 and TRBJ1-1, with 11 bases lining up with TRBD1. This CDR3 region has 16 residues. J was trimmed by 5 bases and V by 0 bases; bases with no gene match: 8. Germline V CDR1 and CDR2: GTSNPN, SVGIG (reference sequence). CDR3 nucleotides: TGTGCCTGGAGTGTGTCTTGGGACAGGGGGACAACTGAAGCTTTCTTT. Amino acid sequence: CAWSVSWDRGTTEAFF. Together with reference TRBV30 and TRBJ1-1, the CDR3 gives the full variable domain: SQTIHQWPATLVQPVGSPLSLECTVEGTSNPNLYWYRQAAGRGLQLLFYSVGIGQISSEVPQNLSASRPQDRQFILSSKKLLLSDSGFYLCAWSVSWDRGTTEAFFGQGTRLTVV.

The CDR3: CASSAGDYEQYF. As DNA, the CDR3 is TGTGCCAGCAGCGCCGGGGACTACGAGCAGTACTTC. The chain employs TRBV25-1 and TRBJ2-7; possibly TRBD2 for D (5 bases). The CDR3 length is 12 residues. The germline V gene has CDR1 MGHDK and CDR2 SYGVNS. With 6 bases removed from V and 3 bases from J, the gap between germline ends came to 9 bases.

In DNA form, the CDR3 reads TGTGCCAGCAGCGTAGGTCCGTCGGGCACTGAAGCTTTCTTT. This gives the protein CASSVGPSGTEAFF. J is TRBJ1-1 and V is TRBV9, with D unresolved. Germline CDR1 and CDR2: SGDLS and YYNGEE. V dropped 0 bases and J dropped 4 bases, with 10 bases sitting between them. The CDR3 extends over 14 amino acids.